One and the same sample provided the 18 T cell receptor beta chains below, sequenced in a study of graft-versus-host responses after intestinal transplantation. The protocol was immunoSEQ multiplex PCR, while the TCRdb copy is restricted to in-frame clones and leaves out a portion. The sample lists about 130,000 clones; about nine tenths were seen once. No antigen has been identified for these receptors. Source: unstimulated CD4+ T cells sorted from spleen or lymph node cells, taken before intestinal transplant. These receptor sequences come from a human donor who received an intestinal transplant.

The chain joins TRBV2 to TRBJ2-5; D is ambiguous. Germline V gives CDR1 SNHLY, CDR2 FYNNEI. V was trimmed by 4 bases and J by 5 bases, leaving 8 bases between them. The CDR3 extends over 12 amino acids. Here the CDR3 reads CASSAWSETQYF. The CDR3 DNA sequence: TGTGCCAGCAGTGCTTGGTCGGAGACCCAGTACTTC.

This chain links TRBV5-1 with TRBJ2-5, with unresolved D. Deletions cut 0 bases from V and 3 bases from J, with 12 bases between. The germline gives CDR1 SGHRS, CDR2 YFSETQ. This CDR3 region has 15 residues. CDR3 in amino acids: CASSLGGSWEETQYF. CDR3 coding DNA: TGCGCCAGCAGCTTGGGTGGTAGCTGGGAAGAGACCCAGTACTTC. The full variable domain, in which reference TRBV5-1 and TRBJ2-5 provide the parts outside the CDR3, is KAGVTQTPRYLIKTRGQQVTLSCSPISGHRSVSWYQQTPGQGLQFLFEYFSETQRNKGNFPGRFSGRQFSNSRSEMNVSTLELGDSALYLCASSLGGSWEETQYFGPGTRLLVL.

The rearrangement links TRBV7-9 to TRBJ1-1; unclear D gene. V dropped 2 bases and J dropped 7 bases, with 8 bases sitting between them. Germline lookup yields CDR1 SEHNR and CDR2 FQNEAQ (reference sequence). This CDR3 is 12 amino acids long. The CDR3 region is CASSLNGYEAFF. The CDR3 coding sequence is TGTGCCAGCAGCTTAAATGGATATGAAGCTTTCTTT.

This clone was detected only once. This sequence joins TRBV21-1 and TRBJ2-1; the table calls TRBD2, which could not be checked here. TRBV21-1 is deemed a pseudogene. CDR3 length: 18 residues. CDR3: CASSKSYLAEPIRNEQFF. CDR3 nucleotides: TGTGCCAGCAGCAAATCCTATCTAGCGGAACCAATTCGGAATGAGCAGTTCTTC.

V is TRBV14 and J is TRBJ2-2; the D is unclear. Germline values: CDR1 SGHDN, CDR2 FVKESK. The CDR3 contains 19 residues. V was shortened by 0 bases and J by 1 base, with 18 bases between the two germline ends. This CDR3 reads CASSQEHAPNSQNTGELFF. The CDR3 nucleotides read TGTGCCAGCAGCCAAGAGCATGCCCCAAATAGCCAGAACACCGGGGAGCTGTTTTTT.

A single count supports this clone. The gene calls are TRBV6-1 and TRBJ2-1; 12 nucleotides line up with TRBD2. The CDR3 length is 17 residues. Germline trimming cut 2 bases from V and 5 bases from J; bases unmatched to any gene: 7. Germline CDR1 is MNHNS and CDR2 is SASEGT. CDR3 in DNA: TGTGCCAGCAGTGAACGTTTGGGACTAGCGGGCGACAATGAGCAGTTCTTC. It is translated as CASSERLGLAGDNEQFF.

The chain employs TRBV5-4 and TRBJ2-5, with D possibly TRBD2 on 6 matching bases. CDR1 SGHNT and CDR2 YYREEE come from the germline V gene (reference sequence). V was cut by 0 bases and J by 5 bases, with 11 bases left in between. This CDR3 has 14 amino acids. The CDR3 loop is CASSLGGRRETQYF. The CDR3 DNA reads TGTGCCAGCAGCTTGGGAGGGAGGAGGGAGACCCAGTACTTC.

This clone was detected only a few times. This chain joins TRBV27 and TRBJ1-2; 9 nucleotides align to TRBD1. With V trimmed by 6 bases and J by 8 bases, 7 bases remained unmatched. Germline loops: CDR1 MNHEY, CDR2 SMNVEV (reference sequence). The CDR3 length is 13 residues. The CDR3 DNA sequence: TGTGCCAGCAGCCTACAGGGGGCAGGAGGCTACACCTTC. It translates to CASSLQGAGGYTF.

V and J are TRBV5-1 and TRBJ2-1, with D possibly being TRBD2 (5 bases). The CDR3 extends over 14 amino acids. Trimming cost V 3 bases and J 6 bases, with 13 bases left between them. Germline-derived CDR1 and CDR2 are SGHRS and YFSETQ. The CDR3 nucleotides read TGCGCCAGCAGCTCGATCCGGGATCCCAATGAGCAGTTCTTC. Protein product: CASSSIRDPNEQFF.

This chain connects TRBV15 to TRBJ1-1; D perhaps matches TRBD1 (5 bases). The CDR3 runs to 17 residues. Deletions cut 4 bases from V and 4 bases from J, with 22 bases between. Per germline, CDR1 LNHNV and CDR2 YYDKDF (reference sequence). The CDR3 sequence: CATSTIEVAGTVTEAFF. DNA of the CDR3: TGTGCCACCAGCACGATCGAAGTCGCAGGGACGGTCACTGAAGCTTTCTTT.

This chain links TRBV27 with TRBJ2-3; the D is unclear. V was cut by 3 bases and J by 4 bases, with 8 bases left in between. The CDR3 length is 13 residues. Germline V gene data show CDR1 as MNHEY and CDR2 as SMNVEV (reference sequence). CDR3 amino acids: CASSFDGPDTQYF. CDR3 coding DNA: TGTGCCAGCAGTTTTGACGGGCCAGATACGCAGTATTTT.

The genes are TRBV6-6 and TRBJ2-1; 7 positions agree with TRBD1. The CDR3 consists of 16 residues. V lost 0 bases and J lost 6; bases outside the gene matches: 8. Germline V CDR1 and CDR2: MNHNY, SVGAGI (reference sequence). CDR3 residues: CASSYSRQGRGNEQFF. CDR3 DNA sequence: TGTGCCAGCAGTTACTCACGACAGGGTAGAGGCAATGAGCAGTTCTTC.

This clone came up a few times. This chain connects TRBV18 to TRBJ1-3; D may be TRBD1 (6 bases). The CDR3 length is 15 residues. Germline CDR1 reads KGHSH; CDR2 reads LQKENI. V was trimmed by 2 bases and J by 2 bases, leaving 10 bases between them. DNA for the CDR3: TGTGCCAGCTCACCAAGTGCAGGGGCTGGAAACACCATATATTTT. This translates into CASSPSAGAGNTIYF.

This clone appeared once. V and J are TRBV7-2 and TRBJ2-6, with TRBD1 identical over 7 bases. The germline V gene has CDR1 SGHTA and CDR2 FQGNSA. There are 17 residues in the CDR3. The V gene end was trimmed by 5 bases and the J gene end by 0 bases; junction bases not matched to a gene: 7. The DNA of the CDR3 is TGTGCCAGCAGCCTCCGACAGGGCAGCTCTGGGGCCAACGTCCTGACTTTC. It yields the protein CASSLRQGSSGANVLTF.

This sequence joins TRBV20-1 and TRBJ2-7; D not certain. V lost 6 bases and J 5 bases, leaving 11 bases between the germline ends. The CDR3 loop spans 11 amino acids. In germline, CDR1 is DFQATT, CDR2 SNEGSKA (reference sequence). The CDR3 DNA is TGCAGTGCGGTCTATTTAGACGAGCAGTACTTC. Translation: CSAVYLDEQYF.

This chain uses TRBV5-4 with TRBJ1-1; D remains ambiguous. V gave up 3 bases and J gave up 1 base, with 13 bases separating them. Germline CDR1 is SGHNT and CDR2 is YYREEE (reference sequence). This CDR3 region has 15 residues. DNA of the CDR3: TGTGCCAGCAGCTCCGGATGGAGGGCGAACACTGAAGCTTTCTTT. It yields the protein CASSSGWRANTEAFF. The whole variable domain, filled in from reference TRBV5-4 and TRBJ1-1, reads ETGVTQSPTHLIKTRGQQVTLRCSSQSGHNTVSWYQQALGQGPQFIFQYYREEENGRGNFPPRFSGLQFPNYSSELNVNALELDDSALYLCASSSGWRANTEAFFGQGTRLTVV.

The chain employs TRBV5-4 and TRBJ2-3, with TRBD1 identical over 7 bases. The V gene's germline CDR1 is SGHNT and CDR2 YYREEE (reference sequence). This CDR3 contains 14 residues. J was trimmed by 6 bases and V by 4 bases; bases with no gene match: 8. Written as DNA, the CDR3 is TGTGCCAGCAGCACCGGGACAGTGGGGGATACGCAGTATTTT. Amino acids: CASSTGTVGDTQYF.

The chain combines TRBV5-1 with TRBJ2-1, with no clear D. CDR1 and CDR2 from the germline V gene are SGHRS and YFSETQ. There are 15 residues in the CDR3. Trimming stripped 0 bases from V and 5 bases from J, with 12 bases between. Here the CDR3 DNA reads TGCGCCAGCAGCTTGGGGGCTTTTTCCCACAATGAGCAGTTCTTC. Residues: CASSLGAFSHNEQFF.